The text below deals with one TCR beta chain. This specimen belongs to a study of blood T cell repertoires in COVID-19. Participants, about 18 to 90 years old, spanned under 30 US areas. Self-reported history from a screening survey and questionnaire set each donor's cohort. Germline loops: CDR1 SGDLS, CDR2 YYNGEE. This CDR3 is built from 11 residues. V dropped 2 bases and J dropped 3 bases, with 3 bases sitting between them. In the original processing: Reference gene primers were amplified, and this amplification served to estimate nucleated cell counts. Here immunoSEQ multiplex PCR was the method, and the copy in TCRdb shows in-frame clones only, minus some. The V and J calls and clone size come from that table; D and trimming were worked out from the DNA. The sample includes roughly 170,000 clones, more than 65% of them seen just once.

What was sequenced was PBMCs or T cells enriched from blood (not recorded which). The rearrangement links TRBV9 to TRBJ2-7; D call uncertain. The source of this sequence is a middle-aged woman with acute COVID-19. CDR3 region: CASSVIYEQYV. The CDR3 region has the DNA TGTGCCAGCAGCGTCATCTACGAGCAGTACGTC.